This TCR beta chain is from a study of T and B cells in COVID-19 patients. Looking at the study overall: Peripheral blood came from COVID-19 patients with active infection or after recovery. Active-infection patients were older, median 67 years, than recovered patients, median roughly 37 years. Of 20 active-infection patients, 11 to 12 were critically ill with mechanical ventilation or extracorporeal membrane oxygenation.

Study-wide results and caveats: Clonality of TRB repertoires was high in active COVID-19; recovery brought above-healthy diversity and richness.

V was pared by 8 bases and J by 4 bases, with 8 bases of the junction left unmatched. The germline V gene encodes CDR1 SGHVS and CDR2 FNYEAQ. This CDR3 has 13 residues. Blood genomic DNA input for TRB amplification was about 240-550 ng. TRB rearrangements were amplified by multiplex PCR with BIOMED2 TRB-A/B primers. TCRdb recomputed calls from the multiplex PCR reads with MiXCR, one row per CDR3 protein. This table holds under 5,500 distinct CDR3 sequences, 25% to 30% found once. This clonotype was counted ten times or more. Its target is not known. Input material: blood. V is TRBV7-6 and J is TRBJ2-7, with 7 positions matching TRBD1. This clonotype was sampled from a human donor with active COVID-19. DNA of the CDR3: TGTGCCAGCCGGGACAGTGGTGCTTACGAGCAGTACTTC. It codes for CASRDSGAYEQYF.